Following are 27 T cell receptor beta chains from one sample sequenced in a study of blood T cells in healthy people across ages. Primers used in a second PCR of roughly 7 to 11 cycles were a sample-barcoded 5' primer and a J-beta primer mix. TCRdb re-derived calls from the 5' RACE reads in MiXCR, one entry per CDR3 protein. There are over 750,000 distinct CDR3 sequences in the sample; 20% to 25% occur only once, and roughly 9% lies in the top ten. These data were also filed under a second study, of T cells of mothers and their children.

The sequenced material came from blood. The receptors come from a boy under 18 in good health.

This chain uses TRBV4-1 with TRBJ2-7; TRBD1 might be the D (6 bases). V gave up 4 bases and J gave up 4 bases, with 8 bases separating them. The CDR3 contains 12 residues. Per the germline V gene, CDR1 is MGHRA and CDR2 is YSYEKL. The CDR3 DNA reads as TGCGCCAGCAGCCCACAGGGATACGAGCAGTACGTC. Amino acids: CASSPQGYEQYV.

In nucleotides, the CDR3 is TGTGCCAGCAGTGATCACCCCGGGACTAGCGGATATTACAATGAGCAGTTCTTC. Protein product: CASSDHPGTSGYYNEQFF. The chain is built from TRBV25-1 and TRBJ2-5; 11 bases map to TRBD2. The DNA end is a closer match to TRBJ2-1, so the J assignment may be wrong. This CDR3 has 18 amino acids. Per the germline V gene, CDR1 is MGHDK and CDR2 is SYGVNS.

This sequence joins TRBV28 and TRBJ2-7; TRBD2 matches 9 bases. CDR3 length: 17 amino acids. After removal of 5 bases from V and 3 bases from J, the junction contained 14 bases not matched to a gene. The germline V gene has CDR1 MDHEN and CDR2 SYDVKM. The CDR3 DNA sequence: TGTGCCAGCAGTCTATCCTTTCCTAGCGGGAACCTCTACGAGCAGTACTTC. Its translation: CASSLSFPSGNLYEQYF.

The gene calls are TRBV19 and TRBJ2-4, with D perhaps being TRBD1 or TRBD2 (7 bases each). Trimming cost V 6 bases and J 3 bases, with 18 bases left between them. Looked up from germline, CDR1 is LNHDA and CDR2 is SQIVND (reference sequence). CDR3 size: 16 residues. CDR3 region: CASSQGGLLGKNIQYF. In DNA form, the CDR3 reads TGTGCCAGTAGCCAGGGGGGGCTTTTGGGCAAAAACATTCAGTACTTC.

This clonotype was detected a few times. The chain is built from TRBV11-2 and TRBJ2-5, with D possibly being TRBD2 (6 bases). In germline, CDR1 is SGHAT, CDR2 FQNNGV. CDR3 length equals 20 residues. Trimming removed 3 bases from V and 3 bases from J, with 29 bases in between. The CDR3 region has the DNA TGTGCCAGCAGCTTCCTCCCTGTTACTAGCAGAGTTAGTGGGGAAGAGACCCAGTACTTC. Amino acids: CASSFLPVTSRVSGEETQYF. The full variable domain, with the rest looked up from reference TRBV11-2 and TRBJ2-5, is EAGVAQSPRYKIIEKRQSVAFWCNPISGHATLYWYQQILGQGPKLLIQFQNNGVVDDSQLPKDRFSAERLKGVDSTLKIQPAKLEDSAVYLCASSFLPVTSRVSGEETQYFGPGTRLLVL.

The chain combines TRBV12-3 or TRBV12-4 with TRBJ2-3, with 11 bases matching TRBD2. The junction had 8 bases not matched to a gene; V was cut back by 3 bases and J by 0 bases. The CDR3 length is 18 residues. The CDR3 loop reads CASSFLAGGASSTDTQYF. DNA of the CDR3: TGTGCCAGCAGTTTCCTAGCGGGGGGCGCCTCTAGCACAGATACGCAGTATTTT.

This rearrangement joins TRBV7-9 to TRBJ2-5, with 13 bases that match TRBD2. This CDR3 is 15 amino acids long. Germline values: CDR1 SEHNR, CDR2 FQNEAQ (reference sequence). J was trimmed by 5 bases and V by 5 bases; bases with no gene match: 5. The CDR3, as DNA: TGTGCCAGCAGCCGACTAGCGGGGGGTGAGGAGACCCAGTACTTC. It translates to CASSRLAGGEETQYF.

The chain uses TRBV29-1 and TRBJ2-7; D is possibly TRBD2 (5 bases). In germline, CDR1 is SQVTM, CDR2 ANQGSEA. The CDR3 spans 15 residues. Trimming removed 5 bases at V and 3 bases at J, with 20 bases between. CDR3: CSVRTRENIFYEQYF. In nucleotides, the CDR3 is TGCAGCGTTCGAACCCGGGAAAATATTTTCTACGAGCAGTACTTC.

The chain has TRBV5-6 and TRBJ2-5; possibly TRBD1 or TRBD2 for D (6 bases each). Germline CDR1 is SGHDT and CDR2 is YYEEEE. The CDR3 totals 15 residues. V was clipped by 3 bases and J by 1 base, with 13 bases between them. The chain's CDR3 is CASSSVGGSQETQYF. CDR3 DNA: TGTGCCAGCAGCTCGGTGGGGGGCTCCCAAGAGACCCAGTACTTC. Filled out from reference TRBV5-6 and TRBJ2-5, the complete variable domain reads DAGVTQSPTHLIKTRGQQVTLRCSPKSGHDTVSWYQQALGQGPQFIFQYYEEEERQRGNFPDRFSGHQFPNYSSELNVNALLLGDSALYLCASSSVGGSQETQYFGPGTRLLVL.

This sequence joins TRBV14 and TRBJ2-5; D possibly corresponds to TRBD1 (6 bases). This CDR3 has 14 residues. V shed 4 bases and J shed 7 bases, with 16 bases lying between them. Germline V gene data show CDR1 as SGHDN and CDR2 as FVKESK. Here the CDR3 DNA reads TGTGCCAGCAGCCCACGGACAGACCCAAGGACCCAGTACTTC. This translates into CASSPRTDPRTQYF.

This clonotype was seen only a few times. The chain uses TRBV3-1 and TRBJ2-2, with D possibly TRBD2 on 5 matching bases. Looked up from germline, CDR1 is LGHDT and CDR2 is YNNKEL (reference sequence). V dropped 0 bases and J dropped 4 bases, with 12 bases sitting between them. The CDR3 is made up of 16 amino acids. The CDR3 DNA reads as TGTGCCAGCAGCCAAGACGCGGTAGAGGGCACCGGGGAGCTGTTTTTT. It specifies CASSQDAVEGTGELFF.

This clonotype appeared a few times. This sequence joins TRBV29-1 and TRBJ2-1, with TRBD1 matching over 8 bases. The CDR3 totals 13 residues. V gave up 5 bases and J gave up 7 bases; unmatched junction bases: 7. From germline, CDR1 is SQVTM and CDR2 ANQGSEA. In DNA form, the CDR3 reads TGCAGCGTTTTAACAGGGGGAACGAATGAGCAGTTCTTC. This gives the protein CSVLTGGTNEQFF.

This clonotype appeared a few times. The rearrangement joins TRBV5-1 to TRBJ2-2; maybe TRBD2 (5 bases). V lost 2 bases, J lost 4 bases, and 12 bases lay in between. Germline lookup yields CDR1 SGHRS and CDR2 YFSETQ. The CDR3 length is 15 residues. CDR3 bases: TGCGCCAGCAGCTTCTCCCCGGCGGGCACCGGGGAGCTGTTTTTT. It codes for CASSFSPAGTGELFF. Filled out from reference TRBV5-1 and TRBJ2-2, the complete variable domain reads KAGVTQTPRYLIKTRGQQVTLSCSPISGHRSVSWYQQTPGQGLQFLFEYFSETQRNKGNFPGRFSGRQFSNSRSEMNVSTLELGDSALYLCASSFSPAGTGELFFGEGSRLTVL.

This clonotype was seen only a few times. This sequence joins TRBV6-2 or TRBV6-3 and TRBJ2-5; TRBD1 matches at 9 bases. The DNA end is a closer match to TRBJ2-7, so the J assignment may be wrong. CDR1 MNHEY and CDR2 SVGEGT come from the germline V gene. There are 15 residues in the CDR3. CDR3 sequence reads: CASSYPWTGDYEQYF. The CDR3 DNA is TGTGCCAGCAGTTACCCATGGACAGGGGACTACGAGCAGTACTTC.

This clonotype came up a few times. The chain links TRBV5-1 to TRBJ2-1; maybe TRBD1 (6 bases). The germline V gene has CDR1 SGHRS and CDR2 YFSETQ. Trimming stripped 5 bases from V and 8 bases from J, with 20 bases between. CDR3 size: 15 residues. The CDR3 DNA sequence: TGCGCCAGCAGAATGTTAGGGGGACGGGTAGATGAGCAGTTCTTC. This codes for CASRMLGGRVDEQFF.

The CDR3 region has the DNA TGCAGCGTTGGACAGGGGGCAACCGATACGCAGTATTTT. Translated, it gives CSVGQGATDTQYF. V usage is TRBV29-1 and J usage is TRBJ2-3, with 10 positions matching TRBD1. Germline V gene sequence: CDR1 SQVTM, CDR2 ANQGSEA. J gave up 6 bases and V 4 bases, and 4 bases lay outside the gene matches. CDR3 length equals 13 residues.

In DNA, the CDR3 is TGTGCCAGCAGTCTCGCGGGGATGACTAATGAAAAACTGTTTTTT. Its translation: CASSLAGMTNEKLFF. The chain recombines TRBV12-3 or TRBV12-4 with TRBJ1-4, with D unresolved. V lost 5 bases and J 2 bases, leaving 12 bases between the germline ends. The CDR3 covers 15 residues.

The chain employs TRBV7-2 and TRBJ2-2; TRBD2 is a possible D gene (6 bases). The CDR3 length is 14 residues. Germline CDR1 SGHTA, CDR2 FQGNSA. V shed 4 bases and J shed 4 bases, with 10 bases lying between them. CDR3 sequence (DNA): TGTGCCAGCAGCTCGGACTACGGCACCGGGGAGCTGTTTTTT. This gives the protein CASSSDYGTGELFF.

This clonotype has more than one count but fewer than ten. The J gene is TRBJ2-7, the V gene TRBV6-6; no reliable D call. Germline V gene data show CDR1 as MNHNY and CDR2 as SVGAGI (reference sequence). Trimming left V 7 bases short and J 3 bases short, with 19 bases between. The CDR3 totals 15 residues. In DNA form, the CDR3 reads TGTGCCAGCACAAAGACCGGGCGAAAAAACTACGAGCAGTACTTC. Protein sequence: CASTKTGRKNYEQYF.

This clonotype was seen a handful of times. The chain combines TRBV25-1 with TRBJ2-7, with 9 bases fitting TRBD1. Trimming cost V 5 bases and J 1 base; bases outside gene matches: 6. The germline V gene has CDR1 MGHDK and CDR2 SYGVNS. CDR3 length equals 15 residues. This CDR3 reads CASSKTGGPSYEQYF. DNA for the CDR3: TGTGCCAGCAGTAAGACAGGGGGGCCGTCCTACGAGCAGTACTTC.

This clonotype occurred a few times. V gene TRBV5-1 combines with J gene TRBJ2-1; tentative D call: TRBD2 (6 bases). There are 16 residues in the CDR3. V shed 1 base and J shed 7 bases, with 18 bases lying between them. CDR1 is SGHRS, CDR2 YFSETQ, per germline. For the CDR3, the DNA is TGCGCCAGCAGCTTGCAGGCCGTGGTGGCGGGGAATGAGCAGTTCTTC. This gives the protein CASSLQAVVAGNEQFF.

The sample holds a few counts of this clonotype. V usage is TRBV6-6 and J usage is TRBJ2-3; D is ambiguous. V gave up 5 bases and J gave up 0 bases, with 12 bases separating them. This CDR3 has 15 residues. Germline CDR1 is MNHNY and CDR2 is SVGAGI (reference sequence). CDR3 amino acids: CASSQDGASTDTQYF. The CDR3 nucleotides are TGTGCCAGCAGTCAGGACGGAGCTAGCACAGATACGCAGTATTTT.

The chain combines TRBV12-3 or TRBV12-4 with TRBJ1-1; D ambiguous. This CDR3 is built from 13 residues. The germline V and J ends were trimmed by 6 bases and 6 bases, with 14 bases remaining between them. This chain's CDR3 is CASSLFRTAEAFF. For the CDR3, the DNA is TGTGCCAGCAGCTTATTTAGAACGGCTGAAGCTTTCTTT.

CDR3 in DNA: TGCGCCAGCAGCCAGTTCACCACTTCCTACAATGAGCAGTTCTTC. The encoded protein is CASSQFTTSYNEQFF. The chain links TRBV4-1 to TRBJ2-1, with D unclear. CDR1 and CDR2 from the germline V gene are MGHRA and YSYEKL. The CDR3 runs to 15 residues. Trimming removed 3 bases at V and 1 base at J, with 10 bases between.

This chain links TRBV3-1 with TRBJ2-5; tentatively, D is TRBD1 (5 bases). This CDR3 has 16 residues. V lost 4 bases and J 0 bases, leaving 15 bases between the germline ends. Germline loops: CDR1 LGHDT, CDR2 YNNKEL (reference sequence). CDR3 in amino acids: CASSPRTDTNQETQYF. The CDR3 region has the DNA TGTGCCAGCAGCCCGCGCACGGACACCAACCAAGAGACCCAGTACTTC.

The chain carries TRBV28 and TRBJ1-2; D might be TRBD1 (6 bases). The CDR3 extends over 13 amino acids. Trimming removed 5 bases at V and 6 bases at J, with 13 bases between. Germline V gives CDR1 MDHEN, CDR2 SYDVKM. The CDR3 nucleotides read TGTGCCAGCAGTCCTCGGACAGCTAATGGCTACACCTTC. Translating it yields CASSPRTANGYTF.

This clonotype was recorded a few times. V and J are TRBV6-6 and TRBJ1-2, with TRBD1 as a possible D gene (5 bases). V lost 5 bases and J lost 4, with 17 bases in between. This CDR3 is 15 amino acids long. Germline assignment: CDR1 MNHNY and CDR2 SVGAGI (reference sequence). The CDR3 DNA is TGTGCCAGCAGTCTCGGACTAGGGACGTTCTATGGCTACACCTTC. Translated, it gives CASSLGLGTFYGYTF.